Included here is one T cell receptor beta chain sequence, with context. Only in-frame clones appear in the TCRdb table, and some are missing; sequencing was by immunoSEQ multiplex PCR. The sample shows about 40,000 clones, about 92% of them seen only once. This sample was taken from a study of ipilimumab plus nivolumab after autologous stem cell transplantation. For the study at large: The myeloma group: high-risk transplant-naive, or relapse within 3 years after first autologous transplant.

Germline V lookup: CDR1 MNHEY, CDR2 SVGAGI. V lost 0 bases and J lost 0, with 9 bases in between. This CDR3 is built from 16 residues. The receptor comes from a male donor with multiple myeloma. The rearrangement links TRBV6-5 to TRBJ1-3; possible D gene TRBD1, 5 bases. Sample: PBMCs, taken in a trial of ipilimumab plus nivolumab as post-transplant consolidation. The CDR3 coding sequence is TGTGCCAGCAGTTACTCGGGACCGAACTCTGGAAACACCATATATTTT. Its protein is CASSYSGPNSGNTIYF.